These 29 T cell receptor beta chains share one sample of origin, sequenced in a study of CD8 T cells in ankylosing spondylitis (dated by TCRdb to 2017 to 2019). The library was made by 5' RACE. TCRdb records Illumina HiSeq 2500 as the sequencer. Through fastp at Q25 and MiXCR, TCRdb rebuilt clones from the public reads, retaining in-frame beta chains. CDR3 protein sequences are deduplicated, and each keeps its most common genes and DNA. This sample is represented by 200,000 to 300,000 distinct CDR3 sequences; about 10% of them were singletons. Jointly, the top ten make up 2% to 3% of the sample. Sequenced material: blood, either unsorted or a sorted T cell fraction (not recorded which). These receptors came from a male donor with ankylosing spondylitis or in good health (not recorded which).

This clonotype has ten or more counts. The V gene is TRBV28, the J gene TRBJ2-5; 7 bases map to TRBD2. Germline lookup yields CDR1 MDHEN and CDR2 SYDVKM. The junction had 3 bases not matched to a gene; V was cut back by 3 bases and J by 5 bases. The CDR3 length is 13 residues. The CDR3 spells CASSFGGSETQYF. CDR3 DNA: TGTGCCAGCAGTTTCGGGGGGTCCGAGACCCAGTACTTC. The full variable domain, completed using reference TRBV28 and TRBJ2-5, is DVKVTQSSRYLVKRTGEKVFLECVQDMDHENMFWYRQDPGLGLRLIYFSYDVKMKEKGDIPEGYSVSREKKERFSLILESASTNQTSMYLCASSFGGSETQYFGPGTRLLVL.

This clonotype was seen only a few times. The chain links TRBV19 to TRBJ2-4; 8 nucleotides align to TRBD1. CDR1 is LNHDA, CDR2 SQIVND, per germline (reference sequence). V shed 3 bases and J 3 bases; nucleotides not matched to a gene: 10. The CDR3 is 17 residues long. The CDR3 bases are TGTGCCAGTAGTATCTCCGCAGGGGGCTTGAGCAAAAACATTCAGTACTTC. Translating gives CASSISAGGLSKNIQYF.

This clonotype was found many times. The J gene is TRBJ2-7, the V gene TRBV29-1; no firm D call. Per germline, CDR1 SQVTM and CDR2 ANQGSEA. The V and J ends lost 1 base and 7 bases respectively, with 11 bases between them. This CDR3 is built from 12 residues. The CDR3 nucleotides are TGCAGCGTTGAAGGAACCCTCGGAGAGCAGTACTTC. Translation gives CSVEGTLGEQYF.

This clonotype was observed at least ten times. The CDR3 sequence is CASSEQSRDGSSYEQYF. DNA for the CDR3: TGTGCCAGCAGTGAACAATCCCGGGACGGCTCATCCTACGAGCAGTACTTC. The J gene is TRBJ2-7, the V gene TRBV6-1; D tentatively reads TRBD1 or TRBD2 (5 bases each). Germline loops: CDR1 MNHNS, CDR2 SASEGT. V was shortened by 2 bases and J by 1 base, with 18 bases between the two germline ends. The CDR3 spans 17 residues.

At least ten counts were recorded for this clonotype. The rearrangement joins TRBV5-1 to TRBJ2-7, with D hard to call. The CDR3 is 15 residues long. From germline, CDR1 is SGHRS and CDR2 YFSETQ. The V end lost 4 bases, the J end lost 0 bases, and 14 bases lay between the germline ends. The CDR3, as DNA: TGCGCCAGCAGCATAGACACCCCGAGCTCCTACGAGCAGTACTTC. Protein: CASSIDTPSSYEQYF.

This clonotype was detected ten times or more. The gene calls are TRBV6-5 and TRBJ2-5, with D perhaps TRBD1 or TRBD2 (6 bases each). The CDR3 sequence is 19 residues long. The V and J ends lost 0 bases and 2 bases respectively, with 22 bases between them. Germline V gene sequence: CDR1 MNHEY, CDR2 SVGAGI. The CDR3 spells CASSYSITQGGPKQETQYF. The DNA of the CDR3 is TGTGCCAGCAGTTACTCCATCACCCAAGGGGGGCCGAAACAAGAGACCCAGTACTTC.

This clonotype has a count of ten or more. The V call is TRBV29-1, the J call TRBJ2-2; D remains unclear. Looked up from germline, CDR1 is SQVTM and CDR2 is ANQGSEA. CDR3 length: 12 residues. The V end lost 4 bases, the J end lost 4 bases, and 7 bases lay between the germline ends. The chain's CDR3 is CSVVKVTGELFF. The DNA for the CDR3 is TGCAGCGTTGTGAAGGTCACCGGGGAGCTGTTTTTT.

This clonotype was observed a few times. V is TRBV6-1 and J is TRBJ2-2, with a tentative D call TRBD2 (5 bases). The CDR3 covers 13 residues. V shed 6 bases and J shed 1 base, with 6 bases lying between them. Germline V gene data show CDR1 as MNHNS and CDR2 as SASEGT. CDR3 protein: CASRRENTGELFF. DNA for the CDR3: TGTGCCAGCAGACGGGAGAACACCGGGGAGCTGTTTTTT.

This clonotype was counted ten times or more. The chain combines TRBV20-1 with TRBJ2-7, with 11 nucleotides matching TRBD2. Per germline, CDR1 DFQATT and CDR2 SNEGSKA (reference sequence). The CDR3 length is 14 residues. Unmatched junction bases numbered 7, after V lost 6 bases and J lost 3 bases. CDR3 sequence: CSAAGLADLYEQYF. The CDR3 nucleotides read TGCAGTGCGGCGGGACTAGCGGACCTCTACGAGCAGTACTTC.

This clonotype was counted ten times or more. The J gene is TRBJ2-7, the V gene TRBV7-6; D is unresolved. Trimming stripped 4 bases from V and 6 bases from J, with 13 bases between. The germline V gene encodes CDR1 SGHVS and CDR2 FNYEAQ. The CDR3 has 13 residues. The CDR3: CASSSAGFGEQYF. The CDR3, as DNA: TGTGCCAGCAGCTCCGCTGGGTTCGGCGAGCAGTACTTC.

This clonotype was seen repeatedly, ten times or more. This chain links TRBV3-1 with TRBJ1-5; TRBD1 is a possible D gene (6 bases). The CDR3 has 17 residues. Trimming removed 0 bases from V and 4 bases from J, with 16 bases in between. CDR1 LGHDT and CDR2 YNNKEL come from the germline V gene (reference sequence). CDR3 sequence reads: CASSQDVGGGANQPQHF. CDR3 sequence (DNA): TGTGCCAGCAGCCAAGATGTGGGGGGGGGCGCGAATCAGCCCCAGCATTTT.

The chain recombines TRBV5-5 with TRBJ2-7, with D perhaps TRBD1 or TRBD2 (5 bases each). Per germline, CDR1 SGHKS and CDR2 YYEKEE (reference sequence). This CDR3 comprises 13 residues. V was trimmed by 3 bases and J by 6 bases, leaving 13 bases between them. The CDR3 DNA sequence: TGTGCCAGCAGCTACACCAGGGCGGGCGAGCAGTACTTC. This encodes CASSYTRAGEQYF.

In this sample, this clonotype turned up many times. The chain carries TRBV6-6 and TRBJ2-1; TRBD1 or TRBD2 may be the D gene (5 bases each). Trimming left V 5 bases short and J 7 bases short, with 12 bases between. Per the germline V gene, CDR1 is MNHNY and CDR2 is SVGAGI (reference sequence). CDR3 size: 13 residues. The CDR3 DNA reads TGTGCCAGCAGTCCCGGGACCTTGAATGAGCAGTTCTTC. As protein: CASSPGTLNEQFF.

This clonotype was detected ten times or more. This chain uses TRBV28 with TRBJ1-4; D is unclear. The CDR3 is made up of 15 amino acids. The ends were cut back, 3 bases at V and 0 bases at J, with 8 bases in the middle. Germline CDR1 is MDHEN and CDR2 is SYDVKM. The CDR3 nucleotides are TGTGCCAGCAGTTTTGACGGCGCAACTAATGAAAAACTGTTTTTT. Its translation: CASSFDGATNEKLFF.

This clonotype appeared many times. The rearrangement links TRBV12-3 or TRBV12-4 to TRBJ2-1; 13 bases are shared with TRBD2. The CDR3 runs 17 residues. The V and J ends lost 6 bases and 2 bases, in that order; junction bases with no gene match: 7. The CDR3 DNA reads as TGTGCCAGCAGCCAGACCGGGACTAGCGGGGCCTACAATGAGCAGTTCTTC. It is translated as CASSQTGTSGAYNEQFF.

In its sample, this clonotype was seen a few times. The V gene is TRBV6-1, the J gene TRBJ1-5, with a weak D call TRBD1 (6 bases). Germline V gives CDR1 MNHNS, CDR2 SASEGT. V shed 7 bases and J shed 4 bases, with 11 bases lying between them. The CDR3 consists of 13 residues. CDR3 DNA sequence: TGTGCCAGCAACCAGGACAGTAATCAGCCCCAGCATTTT. This translates into CASNQDSNQPQHF.

As concerns this clonotype: Since a much larger clone is just one base distant, this may be a read error. The rearrangement joins TRBV5-1 to TRBJ2-3; 7 nucleotides align to TRBD1. The CDR3 covers 13 residues. The trim removed 4 bases at V and 5 bases at J, leaving 4 bases unmatched. Germline V gene data show CDR1 as SGHRS and CDR2 as YFSETQ. The DNA of the CDR3 is TGCGCCAGCAGCCATGACAGGGAAGATACGCAGTATTTT. Protein product: CASSHDREDTQYF.

This clonotype has only one observation. A read error is possible here, since a much larger clone lies one base away. The chain employs TRBV6-1 and TRBJ1-1; D may be TRBD1 (5 bases). CDR3 length: 14 amino acids. The germline V gene has CDR1 MNHNS and CDR2 SASEGT. The CDR3 coding sequence is TGTACCAGCAGTGAACACGGGGGGAAGACTGAAGCTTTCTTT. Its protein product is CTSSEHGGKTEAFF.

This clonotype was seen many times. The chain carries TRBV30 and TRBJ1-2; D might be TRBD1 (6 bases). The CDR3 length is 13 residues. In germline, CDR1 is GTSNPN, CDR2 SVGIG (reference sequence). Trimming took 8 bases from V and 8 from J, leaving 21 bases between them. Here the CDR3 DNA reads TGTGCCGGATACAGGGAGGCAACAAGGGGCTACACCTTC. Protein product: CAGYREATRGYTF. The whole variable domain, filled in from reference TRBV30 and TRBJ1-2, reads SQTIHQWPATLVQPVGSPLSLECTVEGTSNPNLYWYRQAAGRGLQLLFYSVGIGQISSEVPQNLSASRPQDRQFILSSKKLLLSDSGFYLCAGYREATRGYTFGSGTRLTVV.

Ten or more counts support this clonotype. This chain connects TRBV29-1 to TRBJ2-1; D call uncertain. This CDR3 spans 12 amino acids. The V gene lost 4 bases and the J gene lost 9 bases, with 13 bases spanning the gap. The V gene's germline CDR1 is SQVTM and CDR2 ANQGSEA. The CDR3 DNA is TGCAGCGTTGGGGCCGCGCGGAGTGAGCAGTTCTTC. Translated: CSVGAARSEQFF.

This clonotype occurred many times. The gene calls are TRBV15 and TRBJ2-5, with 8 bases that match TRBD1. The V gene end was trimmed by 3 bases and the J gene end by 5 bases; junction bases not matched to a gene: 5. CDR1 is LNHNV and CDR2 is YYDKDF in the germline V gene (reference sequence). CDR3 length: 14 residues. The CDR3 DNA reads as TGTGCCACCAGCAGGACAGGGGCCGGGGAGACCCAGTACTTC. This codes for CATSRTGAGETQYF. The complete variable domain, with remaining parts taken from reference TRBV15 and TRBJ2-5, reads DAMVIQNPRYQVTQFGKPVTLSCSQTLNHNVMYWYQQKSSQAPKLLFHYYDKDFNNEADTPDNFQSRRPNTSFCFLDIRSPGLGDTAMYLCATSRTGAGETQYFGPGTRLLVL.

Note on this clonotype: This may be a read error, as it is one base from a much larger clone. The chain uses TRBV20-1 and TRBJ1-1, with D possibly TRBD1 on 5 matching bases. The CDR3 has 17 amino acids. Germline CDR1 reads DFQATT; CDR2 reads SNEGSKA (reference sequence). The CDR3 region is CCAFYTSDSWKNTEAFF. The CDR3 DNA follows: TGCTGTGCTTTCTATACCTCTGACAGTTGGAAGAACACTGAAGCTTTCTTT.

The chain employs TRBV29-1 and TRBJ2-1, with TRBD2 matching 10 bases. Germline V CDR1 and CDR2: SQVTM, ANQGSEA. J lost 4 bases, V lost 3 bases, and 6 bases had no gene match. CDR3 length: 15 residues. The chain's CDR3 is CSVELLAGAYNEQFF. The CDR3 DNA reads as TGCAGCGTTGAGCTCCTAGCGGGAGCTTACAATGAGCAGTTCTTC.

The J gene is TRBJ2-7, the V gene TRBV30, with 7 bases identical to TRBD1. Germline values: CDR1 GTSNPN, CDR2 SVGIG (reference sequence). The junction had 2 bases not matched to a gene; V was cut back by 0 bases and J by 9 bases. The CDR3 has 11 residues. The CDR3 DNA reads TGTGCCTGGAGTGTACCAGGGGGGCAGTACTTC. Residues: CAWSVPGGQYF.

The sample holds many counts of this clonotype. The V gene is TRBV5-1, the J gene TRBJ1-4; a possible D gene is TRBD1 (6 bases). Trimming shortened V by 4 bases and J by 4 bases, and 11 bases separated the two germline ends. The germline V gene has CDR1 SGHRS and CDR2 YFSETQ. The CDR3 is 14 residues long. The CDR3 DNA reads TGCGCCAGCAGCGTACAGGGACTTAATGAAAAACTGTTTTTT. This codes for CASSVQGLNEKLFF.

This clonotype was seen repeatedly, ten times or more. The rearrangement joins TRBV2 to TRBJ2-7; D may be TRBD1 or TRBD2 (7 bases each). CDR1 SNHLY and CDR2 FYNNEI come from the germline V gene. Trimming pared 2 bases from V and 0 bases from J, leaving 14 bases between. The length of the CDR3 is 16 residues. Here the CDR3 reads CASSELSGDSSYEQYF. The CDR3 region has the DNA TGTGCCAGCAGTGAATTGAGCGGGGACAGCTCCTACGAGCAGTACTTC.

This clonotype was picked up many times. This rearrangement joins TRBV20-1 to TRBJ2-7, with 9 bases that match TRBD2. This CDR3 contains 13 residues. CDR1 and CDR2 (germline): DFQATT, SNEGSKA (reference sequence). Unmatched junction bases numbered 4, after V lost 3 bases and J lost 4 bases. CDR3 loop: CSASAGGWYEQYF. The CDR3, as DNA: TGCAGTGCTAGTGCGGGAGGGTGGTACGAGCAGTACTTC.

This clonotype came up many times. V is TRBV5-1 and J is TRBJ1-2; weak D call: TRBD1 (5 bases). The germline CDR1 and CDR2 sequences are SGHRS and YFSETQ. The CDR3 contains 14 residues. The germline V and J ends were trimmed by 3 bases and 0 bases, with 9 bases remaining between them. The CDR3 protein is CASSWTQSNYGYTF. The CDR3 DNA sequence: TGCGCCAGCAGCTGGACACAGTCTAACTATGGCTACACCTTC. Full variable domain (rest looked up from reference TRBV5-1 and TRBJ1-2): KAGVTQTPRYLIKTRGQQVTLSCSPISGHRSVSWYQQTPGQGLQFLFEYFSETQRNKGNFPGRFSGRQFSNSRSEMNVSTLELGDSALYLCASSWTQSNYGYTFGSGTRLTVV.

This sequence joins TRBV7-9 and TRBJ1-6; 9 bases agree with TRBD1. Trimming at V came to 1 base and at J to 9 bases, leaving 7 bases not matched to a gene. The CDR3 has 16 amino acids. CDR1 and CDR2 (germline): SEHNR, FQNEAQ (reference sequence). The CDR3 DNA follows: TGTGCCAGCAGCTTAGATGGTTCGACAGGGGGTTCACCCCTCCACTTT. Translating gives CASSLDGSTGGSPLHF.